A selection of T cell receptor beta chains follows, all from one sample in a study of response to subunit inactivated influenza vaccine. TCRdb reprocessed the RT-PCR reads with MiXCR, giving one entry per CDR3 protein. The table records approximately 530,000 distinct CDR3 sequences, approximately 7.8% of them present only once. The specimen comprised PBMCs from blood, sampled approximately 25 months after vaccination. The receptors come from a man between 45 and 75 years old who received an inactivated influenza vaccine. Each CDR3 is given with its conserved first and last residue. A D gene is named only where the DNA matches it firmly. For some rows the clone size is stated as once, few or many, or as a class when expanded; others skip it.

size: .; J: TRBJ1-4; V: TRBV27; D: .; DNA: TGTGCCAGCAGTTTAGGCAGGGACTGGGGCGTGGGAAAACTGTTTTTT; CDR3: CASSLGRDWGVGKLFF
size: .; J: TRBJ2-5; V: TRBV7-7; D: .; DNA: TGTGCCAGCAGTTTTAACCTCCAAGAGACCCAGTACTTC; CDR3: CASSFNLQETQYF
size: few; J: TRBJ2-7; V: TRBV5-1; D: TRBD2; DNA: TGCGCCAGCAGCAGGGGGTCTAGCGGGAGGGCCGGCGAGCAGTACTTC; CDR3: CASSRGSSGRAGEQYF
size: few; J: TRBJ2-1; V: TRBV11-2; D: TRBD2; DNA: TGTGCCAGCAGAATCGGACTAGCGGTGTCCTACAATGAGCAGTTCTTC; CDR3: CASRIGLAVSYNEQFF
size: many; J: TRBJ2-3; V: TRBV2; D: .; DNA: TGTGCCAGCGGGCCAGGGACTCCACCGCAGTATTTT; CDR3: CASGPGTPPQYF
size: many; J: TRBJ2-3; V: TRBV10-3; D: TRBD1; DNA: TGTGCCATCCGGGACAGGGTGACAGATACGCAGTATTTT; CDR3: CAIRDRVTDTQYF
size: .; J: TRBJ2-7; V: TRBV6-2/TRBV6-3; D: TRBD2; DNA: TGTGCCAGCAAGGGACTAGCGGGAGGGCCGTCTGAGCAGTACTTC; CDR3: CASKGLAGGPSEQYF
size: .; J: TRBJ1-1; V: TRBV27; D: .; DNA: TGTGCCAGCAGTTTTGGGGGCAACGGGAACACTGAAGCTTTCTTT; CDR3: CASSFGGNGNTEAFF
size: few; J: TRBJ1-2; V: TRBV7-9; D: .; DNA: TGTGCCAGCAGCTCATCAGGGGTAGGGTATGGCTACACCTTC; CDR3: CASSSSGVGYGYTF
size: few; J: TRBJ2-3; V: TRBV4-2; D: TRBD1; DNA: TGTGCCAGCAGCCAAGCGTCAGGACAGGGGGTTTACGATACGCAGTATTTT; CDR3: CASSQASGQGVYDTQYF
size: .; J: TRBJ2-7; V: TRBV29-1; D: .; DNA: TGCAGCGTGCGAACTAGCTACGAGCAGTACTTC; CDR3: CSVRTSYEQYF
size: .; J: TRBJ1-4; V: TRBV6-1; D: .; DNA: TGTGCCAGCAGTCCGAGGGTTGGGGAAAAACTGTTTTTT; CDR3: CASSPRVGEKLFF
size: many; J: TRBJ2-5; V: TRBV7-9; D: .; DNA: TGTGCCAGCAGCTTAGTAACAAGGGTAGGAGAGACCCAGTACTTC; CDR3: CASSLVTRVGETQYF
size: many; J: TRBJ2-3; V: TRBV6-2/TRBV6-3; D: .; DNA: TGTGCCAGCAGCAACCGGCCAGATACGCAGTATTTT; CDR3: CASSNRPDTQYF
size: .; J: TRBJ2-5; V: TRBV12-3/TRBV12-4; D: .; DNA: TGTGCCAGCAGCCGTCTGGGCGGGATAAAGCAAGAGACCCAGTACTTC; CDR3: CASSRLGGIKQETQYF
size: few; J: TRBJ2-1; V: TRBV5-1; D: .; DNA: TGCGCCAGCAGCTTGGCCCCCGGGAATGAGCAGTTCTTC; CDR3: CASSLAPGNEQFF
size: few; J: TRBJ2-1; V: TRBV12-3/TRBV12-4; D: .; DNA: TGTGCCAGCGCGTACAATGGTTTGGACAATGAGCAGTTCTTC; CDR3: CASAYNGLDNEQFF
size: .; J: TRBJ2-1; V: TRBV10-3; D: TRBD2; DNA: TGTGCCACCGCGGGACTAGCGGGGGTCGATGAGCAGTTCTTC; CDR3: CATAGLAGVDEQFF
size: many; J: TRBJ1-4; V: TRBV20-1; D: TRBD1; DNA: TGCAGTGCTTATAAGCCGGGACAGTTAAATGAAAAACTGTTTTTT; CDR3: CSAYKPGQLNEKLFF
size: many; J: TRBJ1-1; V: TRBV27; D: TRBD1; DNA: TGTGCCAGCAGTTCCAGGACAGGGGGGTTTTATACTGAAGCTTTCTTT; CDR3: CASSSRTGGFYTEAFF